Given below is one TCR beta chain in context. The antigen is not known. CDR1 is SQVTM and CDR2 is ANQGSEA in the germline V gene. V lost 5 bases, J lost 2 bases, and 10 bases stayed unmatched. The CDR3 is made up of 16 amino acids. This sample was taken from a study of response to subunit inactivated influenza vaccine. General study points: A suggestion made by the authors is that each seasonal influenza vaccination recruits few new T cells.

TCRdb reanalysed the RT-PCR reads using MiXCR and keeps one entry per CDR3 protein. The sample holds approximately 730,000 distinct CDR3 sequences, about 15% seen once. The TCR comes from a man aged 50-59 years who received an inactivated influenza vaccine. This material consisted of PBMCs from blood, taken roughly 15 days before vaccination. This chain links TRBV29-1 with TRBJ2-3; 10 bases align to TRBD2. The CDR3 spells CSVSGTLAGDTDTQYF. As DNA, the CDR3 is TGCAGCGTTTCAGGGACGCTAGCGGGAGACACAGATACGCAGTATTTT.